This TCR beta chain originates from a study of regulatory T cells in long-lasting Graves disease. Arm-PCR of CDR3 regions with iRepertoire HTBI primers generated TCR beta libraries. Using its own MiXCR run on the multiplex PCR reads, TCRdb lists one record per CDR3 protein. Of more than 400,000 distinct CDR3 sequences listed, about a sixth were seen once; the top ten hold 9.5% to 12%. General study findings and limits: Preferential use of TRBV28, TRBJ1-2 and TRBJ2-5 was seen in persistent disease.

A remark on this clonotype: The antigen is undetermined.

Time point of the sample: newly diagnosed GD, antithyroid drugs for less than 3 months. Extracted RNA from PBMCs served as the source of the TCR library. V was pared by 0 bases and J by 7 bases, with 5 bases between. Germline V gene sequence: CDR1 SGDLS, CDR2 YYNGEE. This CDR3 spans 12 amino acids. The sample also formed part of further work on T cells in Graves' hyperthyroidism and ophthalmopathy. Turning to that study: Stability of Graves' hyperthyroidism was defined as absent ophthalmopathy progression within 18 months.

This clonotype originated in a woman aged 30 to 39 with Graves disease. V usage is TRBV9 and J usage is TRBJ2-1; no clear D gene. This specimen consisted of peripheral blood mononuclear cells (PBMCs), obtained at new diagnosis, from a patient treated with antithyroid drugs. DNA for the CDR3: TGTGCCAGCAGCGTAGACTGGAATGAGCAGTTCTTC. Its protein product is CASSVDWNEQFF.